Listed below are T cell receptor beta chains from one sample, sequenced in a study of prognosis after radiotherapy for stage I lung cancer. From the multiplex PCR reads, TCRdb called clonotypes with MiXCR, one entry per CDR3 protein. The sample records nearly 25,000 distinct CDR3 sequences, 30% to 45% being singletons. Sequencing was performed on PBMCs, taken before or after stereotactic body radiation therapy (not recorded which). The receptor source for this set is a donor of 50 years or more with non-small cell lung cancer. Each CDR3 is given with its conserved first and last residue. A D gene is named only where the DNA matches it firmly. Clone sizes are given selectively: once, few, many, or a class where the clone is expanded.

V: TRBV12-3/TRBV12-4; size: many; J: TRBJ2-7; D: NA; CDR3: CASSLGLGSPHEQYF; DNA: TGTGCCAGCAGTTTAGGGCTGGGTTCGCCCCACGAGCAGTACTTC
V: TRBV7-9; size: many; J: TRBJ2-7; D: NA; CDR3: CASSLVGNEQYF; DNA: TGTGCCAGCAGCTTAGTCGGTAACGAGCAGTACTTC
V: TRBV12-3/TRBV12-4; size: NA; J: TRBJ1-1; D: NA; CDR3: CASSLTSMNTEAFF; DNA: TGTGCCAGCAGTTTGACATCAATGAACACTGAAGCTTTCTTT
V: TRBV30; size: NA; J: TRBJ1-5; D: TRBD1; CDR3: CAWSDQPYRGEDQPPHF; DNA: TGTGCCTGGAGTGACCAACCTTACAGGGGAGAAGATCAGCCCCCGCATTTT
V: TRBV6-1; size: NA; J: TRBJ1-2; D: TRBD1; CDR3: CASSTGWTGGYTF; DNA: TGTGCCAGCAGTACCGGTTGGACAGGAGGCTACACCTTC
V: TRBV7-9; size: many; J: TRBJ1-1; D: NA; CDR3: CASSQGNTEAFF; DNA: TGTGCCAGCAGCCAGGGGAACACTGAAGCTTTCTTT
V: TRBV27; size: many; J: TRBJ2-3; D: NA; CDR3: CASSYRGLTDTQYF; DNA: TGTGCCAGCAGTTATCGGGGCTTAACGGATACGCAGTATTTT
V: TRBV15; size: many; J: TRBJ2-1; D: TRBD2; CDR3: CATLAGYNEQFF; DNA: TGTGCCACCTTAGCGGGCTACAATGAGCAGTTCTTC
V: TRBV19; size: many; J: TRBJ1-5; D: NA; CDR3: CASSTGSAGPQPQHF; DNA: TGTGCCAGTAGTACAGGGTCGGCAGGGCCACAGCCCCAGCATTTT
V: TRBV12-3/TRBV12-4; size: NA; J: TRBJ2-2; D: NA; CDR3: CASSPRRTNTGELFF; DNA: TGTGCCAGCAGCCCACGACGGACAAACACCGGGGAGCTGTTTTTT
V: TRBV5-1; size: many; J: TRBJ2-7; D: NA; CDR3: CASSLGDRLGGREQYF; DNA: TGCGCCAGCAGCCTGGGGGACCGCCTGGGCGGAAGGGAGCAGTACTTC
V: TRBV7-9; size: many; J: TRBJ2-7; D: TRBD1; CDR3: CASSLDRVSEQYF; DNA: TGTGCCAGCAGTTTGGACAGGGTAAGCGAGCAGTACTTC
V: TRBV6-2/TRBV6-3; size: NA; J: TRBJ2-1; D: NA; CDR3: CASSYSTAKGSYNEQFF; DNA: TGTGCCAGCAGTTACTCGACGGCGAAAGGGTCCTACAATGAGCAGTTCTTC
V: TRBV11-1; size: many; J: TRBJ2-1; D: NA; CDR3: CASSLGVTYNEQFF; DNA: TGTGCCAGCAGCTTAGGCGTAACCTACAATGAGCAGTTCTTC
V: TRBV24-1; size: many; J: TRBJ1-4; D: NA; CDR3: CATSEAGEEEKLFF; DNA: TGTGCCACCAGTGAAGCAGGGGAAGAGGAAAAACTGTTTTTT
V: TRBV19; size: many; J: TRBJ1-3; D: NA; CDR3: CASVTGLGNTIYF; DNA: TGTGCCAGTGTCACAGGTTTAGGAAACACCATATATTTT
V: TRBV24-1; size: many; J: TRBJ2-1; D: TRBD2; CDR3: CATSDSAGGNNEQFF; DNA: TGTGCCACCAGTGATTCAGCGGGAGGGAACAATGAGCAGTTCTTC
V: TRBV28; size: many; J: TRBJ2-7; D: TRBD2; CDR3: CASRPQREGHDEQYF; DNA: TGTGCCAGCAGACCTCAGCGGGAGGGCCACGACGAGCAGTACTTC
V: TRBV6-2/TRBV6-3; size: NA; J: TRBJ1-5; D: TRBD1; CDR3: CASSYTVPGQGPSVPQHF; DNA: TGTGCCAGCAGTTACACAGTCCCGGGACAGGGGCCTTCCGTGCCCCAGCATTTT
V: TRBV19; size: many; J: TRBJ1-6; D: NA; CDR3: CASTPREYSPLHF; DNA: TGTGCCAGTACCCCCAGGGAGTATTCACCCCTCCACTTT
V: TRBV2; size: NA; J: TRBJ1-2; D: NA; CDR3: CASSENTGYGYTF; DNA: TGTGCCAGCAGTGAAAATACCGGGTATGGCTACACCTTC
V: TRBV4-1; size: NA; J: TRBJ1-1; D: NA; CDR3: CASSQSPNTEAFF; DNA: TGCGCCAGCAGCCAATCCCCGAACACTGAAGCTTTCTTT
V: TRBV28; size: NA; J: TRBJ1-5; D: TRBD1; CDR3: CASSPLGGGVQPQHF; DNA: TGTGCCAGCAGTCCGTTAGGGGGCGGGGTTCAGCCCCAGCATTTT
V: TRBV19; size: many; J: TRBJ1-2; D: NA; CDR3: CASSSGVNRNYGYTF; DNA: TGTGCCAGTAGTTCTGGAGTCAACCGGAACTATGGCTACACCTTC
V: TRBV5-1; size: many; J: TRBJ1-1; D: TRBD1; CDR3: CASSFDLRTGMNTEAFF; DNA: TGCGCCAGCAGCTTTGACCTCAGGACAGGGATGAACACTGAAGCTTTCTTT
V: TRBV5-1; size: many; J: TRBJ2-7; D: TRBD1; CDR3: CASSYGGGTGTYEQYF; DNA: TGCGCCAGCAGTTATGGAGGTGGGACAGGGACCTACGAGCAGTACTTC
V: TRBV20-1; size: NA; J: TRBJ2-1; D: NA; CDR3: CSARDSSGNEQFF; DNA: TGCAGTGCTAGAGATTCGTCAGGCAATGAGCAGTTCTTC
V: TRBV12-3/TRBV12-4; size: NA; J: TRBJ2-1; D: TRBD2; CDR3: CASIASGFNNEQFF; DNA: TGTGCCAGCATTGCTAGCGGGTTTAACAATGAGCAGTTCTTC
V: TRBV2; size: many; J: TRBJ1-5; D: NA; CDR3: CASSDSHSNQPQHF; DNA: TGTGCCAGCAGTGACAGCCATAGCAATCAGCCCCAGCATTTT
V: TRBV28; size: NA; J: TRBJ2-2; D: NA; CDR3: CAISLSFGGPNTGELFF; DNA: TGTGCCATCAGTTTATCGTTCGGGGGGCCGAACACCGGGGAGCTGTTTTTT
V: TRBV20-1; size: many; J: TRBJ2-5; D: TRBD2; CDR3: CSARDSAGEETQYF; DNA: TGCAGTGCTAGAGATAGTGCGGGAGAAGAGACCCAGTACTTC
V: TRBV19; size: many; J: TRBJ2-1; D: NA; CDR3: CASRSYGSYNEQFF; DNA: TGTGCCAGTAGATCCTACGGGAGCTACAATGAGCAGTTCTTC
V: TRBV5-6; size: few; J: TRBJ2-5; D: NA; CDR3: CASSSAKVQETQYF; DNA: TGTGCCAGCAGCTCGGCGAAGGTCCAAGAGACCCAGTACTTC
V: TRBV20-1; size: NA; J: TRBJ2-5; D: NA; CDR3: CSARRSGGTQYF; DNA: TGCAGTGCTAGACGGTCGGGTGGGACCCAGTACTTC
V: TRBV20-1; size: NA; J: TRBJ2-1; D: TRBD2; CDR3: CSAAGGAEVTYNEQFF; DNA: TGCAGTGCCGCCGGGGGGGCAGAGGTAACCTACAATGAGCAGTTCTTC
V: TRBV10-1; size: NA; J: TRBJ1-5; D: NA; CDR3: CASSDGSQPQHF; DNA: TGCGCCAGCAGTGATGGTAGCCAGCCCCAGCATTTT
V: TRBV11-3; size: NA; J: TRBJ2-7; D: TRBD1; CDR3: CASNPGGAYEQYF; DNA: TGTGCCAGCAACCCAGGGGGTGCCTACGAGCAGTACTTC
V: TRBV11-3; size: medium-sized; J: TRBJ2-1; D: NA; CDR3: CASSPGVNEQFF; DNA: TGTGCCAGCAGCCCCGGAGTCAATGAGCAGTTCTTC
V: TRBV19; size: many; J: TRBJ1-1; D: NA; CDR3: CASRAQGYGAFF; DNA: TGTGCCAGTAGAGCCCAGGGCTACGGAGCTTTCTTT
V: TRBV19; size: NA; J: TRBJ1-1; D: NA; CDR3: CASSLSVQKGLNTEAFF; DNA: TGTGCCAGTAGTCTCAGTGTGCAAAAGGGACTAAACACTGAAGCTTTCTTT
V: TRBV29-1; size: many; J: TRBJ1-3; D: NA; CDR3: CSVVTREGGNTIYF; DNA: TGCAGCGTTGTTACCAGGGAGGGAGGAAACACCATATATTTT
V: TRBV3-1; size: many; J: TRBJ1-6; D: NA; CDR3: CASSQYGNNSPLHF; DNA: TGTGCCAGCAGCCAGTACGGCAATAATTCACCCCTCCACTTT
V: TRBV12-3/TRBV12-4; size: many; J: TRBJ1-3; D: NA; CDR3: CASSPGAGNTIYF; DNA: TGTGCCAGCAGCCCAGGGGCTGGAAACACCATATATTTT
V: TRBV3-1; size: many; J: TRBJ2-7; D: NA; CDR3: CASSQSGNEQYF; DNA: TGTGCCAGCAGCCAGTCCGGAAACGAGCAGTACTTC
V: TRBV5-1; size: many; J: TRBJ2-3; D: TRBD1; CDR3: CASSLGDSLQYF; DNA: TGCGCCAGCAGCTTAGGGGACAGCTTGCAGTATTTT